This T cell receptor beta chain was found in a study of cytomegalovirus exposure and HLA in healthy donors. Study details: A prior analysis found roughly 110 million unique TCR beta sequences from some 200 million T cells.

Worth noting for this clone: Antigen unknown.

The PCR was carried out with 60 Vbeta primers and 13 Jbeta primers. Some clones are missing from TCRdb's copy, which holds only in-frame ones; the method was immunoSEQ multiplex PCR. The sample has 130,000 or so clones; roughly four fifths are singletons. CDR3 length equals 12 residues. Looked up from germline, CDR1 is MNHEY and CDR2 is SMNVEV (reference sequence). Trimming removed 4 bases at V and 3 bases at J, with 4 bases between. Points from the study as a whole: Among CMV-associated TCR beta chains, most appeared HLA-restricted in a later analysis. An ancestry cluster, one associated with Asian ancestry, reportedly showed fewer N-insertions than the approximately 670-donor mean in a later analysis.

This TCR derives from a woman aged 60-75 years in good health and CMV-seronegative. Sequencing was carried out using PBMCs. The J gene is TRBJ1-5, the V gene TRBV27; D remains unclear. The CDR3 sequence: CASSSLNQPQHF. In DNA, the CDR3 is TGTGCCAGCAGTTCTCTCAATCAGCCCCAGCATTTT.